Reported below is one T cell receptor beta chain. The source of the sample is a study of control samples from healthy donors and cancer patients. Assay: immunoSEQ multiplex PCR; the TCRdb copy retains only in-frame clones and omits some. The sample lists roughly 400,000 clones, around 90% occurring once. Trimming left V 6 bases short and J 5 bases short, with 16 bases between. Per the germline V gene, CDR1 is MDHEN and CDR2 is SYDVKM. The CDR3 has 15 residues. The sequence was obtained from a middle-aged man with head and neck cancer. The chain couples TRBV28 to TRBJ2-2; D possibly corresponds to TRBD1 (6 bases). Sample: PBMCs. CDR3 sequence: CASSVPGGRTGELFF. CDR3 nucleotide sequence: TGTGCCAGCAGCGTTCCTGGGGGCCGAACCGGGGAGCTGTTTTTT.